This T cell receptor (beta chain) was identified during a study of OX40 agonist ivuxolimab in advanced cancers. With 6 bases removed from V and 2 bases from J, the gap between germline ends came to 7 bases. This CDR3 is built from 12 residues. Per germline, CDR1 SGHAT and CDR2 FQNNGV. The method was immunoSEQ multiplex PCR; TCRdb's version includes in-frame clones alone and lacks a portion of them. Among tens of thousands of clones listed, 70% to 90% were seen once. The starting material was CD4+ or CD8+ T cells sorted from blood, obtained in a trial of the OX40 agonist ivuxolimab. This chain connects TRBV11-2 to TRBJ2-5; the D is unclear. This receptor was taken from an adult with an advanced solid tumor such as melanoma, head and neck, liver or kidney cancer. In DNA, the CDR3 is TGTGCCAGCAGACAGTTACAAGAGACCCAGTACTTC. Encoded protein: CASRQLQETQYF.